One sample yielded the 8 T cell receptor beta chains listed below, sequenced in a study of cytomegalovirus exposure and HLA in healthy donors (TCRdb year 2017). The protocol used for the library was the immunoSEQ multiplex PCR assay. The multiplex PCR relied on a mix of 60 forward primers for TCR Vbeta segments and 13 reverse primers for TCR Jbeta segments. In TCRdb, the immuneACCESS table is reduced to in-frame sequences with V and J assigned. These tables do not hold every clone; where another copy was compared, an unresolved V gene accounts for under half, and the others remain unexplained. The sample has some 120,000 clones on record, 77% of them singletons. Around 5.8% of the sample is held by the ten biggest clonotypes. The sample taken for sequencing was PBMCs. These receptors originate from a man aged 18-30 years in good health and CMV-seropositive.

Within the sample, this clone is medium-sized (0.01 to 0.1%). The chain has TRBV7-9 and TRBJ1-1; D unclear. Trimming shortened V by 0 bases and J by 3 bases, and 11 bases separated the two germline ends. The CDR3 contains 15 residues. Germline assignment: CDR1 SEHNR and CDR2 FQNEAQ (reference sequence). CDR3 in DNA: TGTGCCAGCAGCTTAGCGGAGGGAATGGACACTGAAGCTTTCTTT. Amino acid sequence: CASSLAEGMDTEAFF. Variable domain in full (rest from reference TRBV7-9 and TRBJ1-1): DTGVSQNPRHKITKRGQNVTFRCDPISEHNRLYWYRQTLGQGPEFLTYFQNEAQLEKSRLLSDRFSAERPKGSFSTLEIQRTEQGDSAMYLCASSLAEGMDTEAFFGQGTRLTVV.

The count of this clone is one. The V gene is TRBV9, the J gene TRBJ1-6, with unresolved D. Germline V CDR1 and CDR2: SGDLS, YYNGEE. V dropped 4 bases and J dropped 6 bases, with 11 bases sitting between them. The CDR3 extends over 14 amino acids. The CDR3 DNA is TGTGCCAGCAGCCTAGACCACAGTAATTCACCCCTCCACTTT. Amino acid sequence: CASSLDHSNSPLHF.

The CDR3 bases are TGTGCCAGCAGGGACGGGACCGGGGGTTACGAGCAGTACTTC. Amino acids: CASRDGTGGYEQYF. The chain uses TRBV28 and TRBJ2-7; maybe TRBD2 (6 bases). The V gene lost 6 bases and the J gene lost 4 bases, with 16 bases spanning the gap. Germline V lookup: CDR1 MDHEN, CDR2 SYDVKM. The CDR3 covers 14 residues.

The rearrangement joins TRBV6-5 to TRBJ2-7, with 7 nucleotides matching TRBD1. V gave up 6 bases and J gave up 6 bases; unmatched junction bases: 14. The CDR3 has 15 amino acids. Looked up from germline, CDR1 is MNHEY and CDR2 is SVGAGI. The CDR3 DNA is TGTGCCAGCAGCCCCCTGGCGACAGGGCAGGGCGAGCAGTACTTC. As protein: CASSPLATGQGEQYF.

This chain uses TRBV30 with TRBJ1-1; 9 nucleotides line up with TRBD1. There are 13 residues in the CDR3. The germline V gene has CDR1 GTSNPN and CDR2 SVGIG (reference sequence). The junction had 3 bases not matched to a gene; V was cut back by 2 bases and J by 5 bases. The DNA for the CDR3 is TGTGCCTGGAGTAACAGGGGGCAAACTGAAGCTTTCTTT. Translation: CAWSNRGQTEAFF.

The V call is TRBV11-1, the J call TRBJ2-3, with D possibly being TRBD2 (7 bases). V shed 4 bases and J shed 3 bases, with 20 bases lying between them. The CDR3 is made up of 17 amino acids. CDR1 is SGHAT and CDR2 is FQDESV in the germline V gene (reference sequence). This CDR3 is CASSYGGGYVGTDTQYF. DNA for the CDR3: TGTGCCAGCAGCTATGGGGGGGGCTATGTTGGAACAGATACGCAGTATTTT.

In its sample, this clone was seen once. This chain connects TRBV6-5 to TRBJ2-2; no reliable D call. V gave up 7 bases and J gave up 6 bases, with 12 bases separating them. This CDR3 contains 13 residues. Germline CDR1 reads MNHEY; CDR2 reads SVGAGI. The CDR3 DNA sequence: TGTGCCAGCACCAAATATGAGCCCGGGGAGCTGTTTTTT. This gives the protein CASTKYEPGELFF.

The DNA for the CDR3 is TGTGCCAGCAGTTCACCCTCCTCGACAGGGAACTATGGCTACACCTTC. Residues: CASSSPSSTGNYGYTF. The J gene is TRBJ1-2, the V gene TRBV28; TRBD1 matches at 7 bases. V trimming: 4 bases; J trimming: 2 bases; junction bases outside the gene matches: 10. Germline V CDR1 and CDR2: MDHEN, SYDVKM. The CDR3 covers 16 residues.